This T cell receptor (beta chain) was obtained from a study of PD-L1 blockade in urothelial cancer. Indicated time point: peripheral blood 6 weeks after treatment start. Pretreatment and on-treatment samples were taken, numbering 1 to 8 per patient. TCRdb's table, derived via immunoSEQ multiplex PCR, lists solely in-frame clones and lacks some. Of about 30,000 clones detected, approximately 90% appear once; the ten largest clones hold approximately 8%. Germline CDR1 and CDR2: MNHEY and SMNVEV (reference sequence). The length of the CDR3 is 14 residues. V was pared by 2 bases and J by 7 bases, with 12 bases between.

The chain joins TRBV27 to TRBJ1-5, with D uncertain. The sequencing used PBMCs, collected around atezolizumab (anti-PD-L1) treatment. The sequence derives from an older man with urothelial cancer. The CDR3 spells CASSLRRAGQPQHF. The CDR3 DNA reads TGTGCCAGCAGTTTAAGGAGGGCAGGACAGCCCCAGCATTTT.